This TCR beta chain was recorded in a study of CD8+CD57+ T cells in acquired aplastic anemia. Study information: When averaged, DNA from sorted CD4+ and CD8+ cells came to 2.5 to 3.5 ug.

TCR beta VDJ and CDR3 profiling used genomic DNA as template. TCRdb redid the calling of the reads with MiXCR, one entry per CDR3 protein. The sample holds roughly 250,000 distinct CDR3 sequences, 82% seen once. Patients sequenced had flow cytometry evidence of CD8+CD57+ cell expansion. Every patient presented with severe acquired aplastic anemia. Looked up from germline, CDR1 is SNHLY and CDR2 is FYNNEI. The CDR3 has 16 amino acids, counting both end residues. Details on this clonotype: As the CDR3 is not closed by the conserved phenylalanine or tryptophan, this likely results from a read error. The limits of the CDR3 on the DNA are not certain, so only TCRdb's listed CDR3 is given.

Specimen: sorted CD4+, CD8+, or CD8+CD57+ T cells (not recorded which) from PBMCs. This chain links TRBV2 with TRBJ1-6. The receptor was isolated from a human donor with aplastic anemia. The CDR3 loop reads CASRQGLAGSLSFGPG.